Following are 3 T cell receptor beta chains from one sample sequenced in a study of tumor and adjacent non-tumor tissue in lung cancer. The template was RNA from unsorted bulk tissue. More than 3 cm separated this lung sample from the edge of the tumor. Three rounds of nested PCR, following a modified ARM-PCR protocol, produced the TCRbeta library. TCRdb re-called the multiplex PCR reads with MiXCR, one entry per CDR3 protein. The data hold some 51,000 distinct CDR3 sequences, with around 59% observed a single time. Sequenced input: distant non-tumor lung tissue. These receptor sequences come from a woman in her sixties or seventies with non-small cell lung cancer.

For this clonotype: The CDR3 does not end in the conserved phenylalanine or tryptophan, so this is likely a read error. This chain uses TRBV10-2 with TRBJ2-7, with 7 positions matching TRBD2. The CDR3 extends over 14 amino acids. Losses at the gene ends were 6 bases for V and 2 bases for J; bases not matched to a gene: 7. Germline V gene lookup returns CDR1 WSHSY and CDR2 SAAADI. CDR3 nucleotide sequence: TGCGCCAGCAGGGATCAGCGGGAAACCTACGAGCAGTACCTC. As protein: CASRDQRETYEQYL.

About this clonotype: With a much larger clone just one base away, this may be a read error. J is TRBJ2-5 and V is TRBV20-1; D is perhaps TRBD1 (5 bases). The V gene's germline CDR1 is DFQATT and CDR2 SNEGSKA (reference sequence). Trimming left V 6 bases short and J 3 bases short, with 8 bases between. The CDR3 spans 11 residues. The DNA for the CDR3 is TGCAGTGCCCAGGACAAAGAGACCCAGTACTTC. Encoded protein: CSAQDKETQYF.

Concerning this clonotype: Germline and junction disagree at one end, which may indicate a read error. The chain recombines TRBV20-1 with TRBJ2-3; D may match TRBD1 or TRBD2 (5 bases each). The CDR3 has 14 residues. The germline V gene has CDR1 DFQATT and CDR2 SNEGSKA (reference sequence). The CDR3 coding sequence is TGCAATGCTAGAGAGGGGCAGAGCACAGATACGCAGTATTTT. Translated, it gives CNAREGQSTDTQYF.